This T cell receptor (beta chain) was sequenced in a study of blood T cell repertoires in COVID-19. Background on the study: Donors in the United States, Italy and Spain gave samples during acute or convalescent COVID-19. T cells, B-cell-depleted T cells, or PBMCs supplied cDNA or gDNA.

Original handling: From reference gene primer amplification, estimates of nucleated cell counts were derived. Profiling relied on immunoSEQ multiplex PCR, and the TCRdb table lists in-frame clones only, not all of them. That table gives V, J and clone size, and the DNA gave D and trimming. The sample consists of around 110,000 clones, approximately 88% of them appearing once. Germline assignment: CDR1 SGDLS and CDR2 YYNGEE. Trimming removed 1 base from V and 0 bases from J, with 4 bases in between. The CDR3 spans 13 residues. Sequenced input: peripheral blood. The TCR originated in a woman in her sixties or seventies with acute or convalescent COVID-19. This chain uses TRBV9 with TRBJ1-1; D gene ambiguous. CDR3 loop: CASSVYMNTEAFF. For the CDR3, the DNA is TGTGCCAGCAGCGTATATATGAACACTGAAGCTTTCTTT.